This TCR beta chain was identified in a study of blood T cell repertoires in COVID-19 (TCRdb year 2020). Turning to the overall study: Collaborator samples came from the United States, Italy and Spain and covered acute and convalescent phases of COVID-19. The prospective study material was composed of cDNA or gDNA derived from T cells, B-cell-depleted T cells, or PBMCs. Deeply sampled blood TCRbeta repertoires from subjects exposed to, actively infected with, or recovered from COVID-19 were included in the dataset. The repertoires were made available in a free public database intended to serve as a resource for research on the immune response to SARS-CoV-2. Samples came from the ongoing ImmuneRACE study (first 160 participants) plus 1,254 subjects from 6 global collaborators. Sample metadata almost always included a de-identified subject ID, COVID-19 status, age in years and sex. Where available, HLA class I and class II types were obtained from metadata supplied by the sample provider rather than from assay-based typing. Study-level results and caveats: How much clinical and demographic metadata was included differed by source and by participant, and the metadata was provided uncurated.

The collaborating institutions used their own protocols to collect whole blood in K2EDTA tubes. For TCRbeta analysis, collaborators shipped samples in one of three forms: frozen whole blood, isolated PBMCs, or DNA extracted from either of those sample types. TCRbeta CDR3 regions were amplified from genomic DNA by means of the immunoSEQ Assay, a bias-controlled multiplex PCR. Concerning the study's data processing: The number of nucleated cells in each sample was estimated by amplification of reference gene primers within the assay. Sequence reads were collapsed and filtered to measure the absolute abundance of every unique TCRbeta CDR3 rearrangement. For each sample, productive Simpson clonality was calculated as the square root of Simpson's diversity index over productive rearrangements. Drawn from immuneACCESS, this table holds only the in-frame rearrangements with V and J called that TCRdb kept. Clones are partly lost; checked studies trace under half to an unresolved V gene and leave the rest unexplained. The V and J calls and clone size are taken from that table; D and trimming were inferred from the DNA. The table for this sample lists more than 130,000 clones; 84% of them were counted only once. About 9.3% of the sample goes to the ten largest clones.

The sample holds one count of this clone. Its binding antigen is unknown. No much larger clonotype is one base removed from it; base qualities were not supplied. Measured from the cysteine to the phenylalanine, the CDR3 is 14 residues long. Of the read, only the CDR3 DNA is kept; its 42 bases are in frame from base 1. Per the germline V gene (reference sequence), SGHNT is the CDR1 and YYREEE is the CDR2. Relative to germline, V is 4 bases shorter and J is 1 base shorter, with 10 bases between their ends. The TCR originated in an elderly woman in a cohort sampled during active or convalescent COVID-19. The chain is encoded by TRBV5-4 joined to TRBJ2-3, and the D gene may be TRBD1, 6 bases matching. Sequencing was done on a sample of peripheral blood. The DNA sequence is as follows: TGTGCCAGCAGCCAAAGGACAGGCACAGATACGCAGTATTTT. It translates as CASSQRTGTDTQYF. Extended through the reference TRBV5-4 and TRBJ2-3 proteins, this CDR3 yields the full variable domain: ETGVTQSPTHLIKTRGQQVTLRCSSQSGHNTVSWYQQALGQGPQFIFQYYREEENGRGNFPPRFSGLQFPNYSSELNVNALELDDSALYLCASSQRTGTDTQYFGPGTRLTVL.